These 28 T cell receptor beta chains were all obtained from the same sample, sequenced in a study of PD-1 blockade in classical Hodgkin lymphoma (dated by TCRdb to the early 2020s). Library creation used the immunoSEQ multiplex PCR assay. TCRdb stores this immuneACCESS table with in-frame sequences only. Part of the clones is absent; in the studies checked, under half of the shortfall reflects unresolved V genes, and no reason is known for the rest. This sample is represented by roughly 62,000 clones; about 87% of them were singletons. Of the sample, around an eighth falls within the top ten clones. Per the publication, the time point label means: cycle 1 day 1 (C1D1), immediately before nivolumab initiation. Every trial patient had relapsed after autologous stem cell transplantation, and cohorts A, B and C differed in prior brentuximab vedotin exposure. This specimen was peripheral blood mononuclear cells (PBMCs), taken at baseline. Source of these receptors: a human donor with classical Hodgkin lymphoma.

CDR3 in DNA: TGTGCCAGCAGTAGGGGGCTGTACGAGCAGTACTTC. Its protein is CASSRGLYEQYF. The chain combines TRBV2 with TRBJ2-7; TRBD1 agrees at 7 bases. CDR3 length equals 12 residues. Germline loops: CDR1 SNHLY, CDR2 FYNNEI. Trimming took 5 bases from V and 4 from J; bases not matched to a gene: 2. Looking up the rest from reference TRBV2 and TRBJ2-7 gives the full variable domain: EPEVTQTPSHQVTQMGQEVILRCVPISNHLYFYWYRQILGQKVEFLVSFYNNEISEKSEIFDDQFSVERPDGSNFTLKIRSTKLEDSAMYFCASSRGLYEQYFGPGTRLTVT.

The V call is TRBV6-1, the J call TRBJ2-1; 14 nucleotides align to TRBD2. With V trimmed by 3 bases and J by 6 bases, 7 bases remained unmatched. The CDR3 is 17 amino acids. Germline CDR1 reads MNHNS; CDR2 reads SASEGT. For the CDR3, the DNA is TGTGCCAGCAGTGAGGCTAAGACTAGCGGGGGGGCCAATGAGCAGTTCTTC. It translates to CASSEAKTSGGANEQFF.

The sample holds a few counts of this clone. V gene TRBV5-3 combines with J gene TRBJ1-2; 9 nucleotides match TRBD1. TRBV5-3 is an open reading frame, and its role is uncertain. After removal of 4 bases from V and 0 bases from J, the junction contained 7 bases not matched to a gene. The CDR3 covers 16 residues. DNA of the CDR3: TGTGCCAGAAGCGAGCCTTACAGGGGGCCTAACTATGGCTACACCTTC. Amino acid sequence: CARSEPYRGPNYGYTF.

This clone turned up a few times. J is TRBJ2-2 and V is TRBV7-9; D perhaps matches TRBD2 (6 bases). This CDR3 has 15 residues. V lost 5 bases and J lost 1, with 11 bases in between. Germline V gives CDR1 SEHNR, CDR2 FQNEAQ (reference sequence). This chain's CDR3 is CASSPRELNTGELFF. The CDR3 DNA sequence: TGTGCCAGCAGCCCCCGGGAGTTGAACACCGGGGAGCTGTTTTTT.

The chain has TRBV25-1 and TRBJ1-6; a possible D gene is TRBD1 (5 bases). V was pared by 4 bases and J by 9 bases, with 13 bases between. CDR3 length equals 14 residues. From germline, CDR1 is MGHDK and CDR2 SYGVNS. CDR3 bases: TGTGCCAGCAGTGCCCCCCCGACAGCTTCACCCCTCCACTTT. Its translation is CASSAPPTASPLHF.

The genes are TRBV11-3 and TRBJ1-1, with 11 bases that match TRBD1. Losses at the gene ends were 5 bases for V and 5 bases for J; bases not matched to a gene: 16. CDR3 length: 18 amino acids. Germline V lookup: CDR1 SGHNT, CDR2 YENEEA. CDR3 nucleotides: TGTGCCAGCAGCCCCCGACCTGGACAGGGGGCGAGAGTAACTGAAGCTTTCTTT. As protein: CASSPRPGQGARVTEAFF.

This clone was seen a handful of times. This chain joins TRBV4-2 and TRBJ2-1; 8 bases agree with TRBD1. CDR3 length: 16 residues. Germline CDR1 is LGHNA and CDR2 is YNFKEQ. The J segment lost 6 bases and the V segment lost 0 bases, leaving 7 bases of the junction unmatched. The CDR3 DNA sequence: TGTGCCAGCAGCCAAGATTCAGGGGGCGCGGTCAATGAGCAGTTCTTC. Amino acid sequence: CASSQDSGGAVNEQFF.

In nucleotides, the CDR3 is TGTGCCAGCAGCTTAGAAAACAGGCAAGAGACCCAGTACTTC. Translating gives CASSLENRQETQYF. V gene TRBV7-9 combines with J gene TRBJ2-5; D may be TRBD1 (5 bases). The CDR3 is made up of 14 amino acids. Germline CDR1 and CDR2: SEHNR and FQNEAQ (reference sequence). The V end lost 1 base, the J end lost 2 bases, and 8 bases lay between the germline ends. Full variable domain (remainder filled in from reference TRBV7-9 and TRBJ2-5): DTGVSQNPRHKITKRGQNVTFRCDPISEHNRLYWYRQTLGQGPEFLTYFQNEAQLEKSRLLSDRFSAERPKGSFSTLEIQRTEQGDSAMYLCASSLENRQETQYFGPGTRLLVL.

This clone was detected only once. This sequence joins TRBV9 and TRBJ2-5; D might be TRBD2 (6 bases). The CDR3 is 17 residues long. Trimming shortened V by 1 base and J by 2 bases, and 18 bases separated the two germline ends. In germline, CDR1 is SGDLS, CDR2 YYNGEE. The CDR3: CASSVTPTVGTQETQYF. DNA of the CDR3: TGTGCCAGCAGCGTAACCCCGACAGTAGGGACTCAAGAGACCCAGTACTTC.

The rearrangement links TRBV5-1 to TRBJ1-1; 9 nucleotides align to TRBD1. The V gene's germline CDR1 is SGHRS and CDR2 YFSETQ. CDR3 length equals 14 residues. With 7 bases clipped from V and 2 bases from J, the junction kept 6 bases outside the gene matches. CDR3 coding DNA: TGCGCCAGCGGGTGGACAGGGGACAACACTGAAGCTTTCTTT. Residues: CASGWTGDNTEAFF.

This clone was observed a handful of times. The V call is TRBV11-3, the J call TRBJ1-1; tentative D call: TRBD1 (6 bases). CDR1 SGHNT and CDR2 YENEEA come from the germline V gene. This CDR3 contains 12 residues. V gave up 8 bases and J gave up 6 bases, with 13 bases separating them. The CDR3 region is CASGSGGAEAFF. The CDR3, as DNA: TGTGCCAGCGGATCTGGGGGCGCTGAAGCTTTCTTT.

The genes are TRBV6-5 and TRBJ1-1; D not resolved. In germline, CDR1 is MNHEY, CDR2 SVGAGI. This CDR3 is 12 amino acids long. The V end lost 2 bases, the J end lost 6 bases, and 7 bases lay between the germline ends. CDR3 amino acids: CASSYIGAEAFF. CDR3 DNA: TGTGCCAGCAGTTACATCGGAGCTGAAGCTTTCTTT.

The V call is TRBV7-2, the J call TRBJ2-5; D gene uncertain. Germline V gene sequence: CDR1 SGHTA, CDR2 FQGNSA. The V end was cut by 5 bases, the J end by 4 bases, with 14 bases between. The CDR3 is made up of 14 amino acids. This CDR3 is CASSNPPGRETQYF. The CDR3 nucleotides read TGTGCCAGCAGCAACCCCCCAGGTCGAGAGACCCAGTACTTC.

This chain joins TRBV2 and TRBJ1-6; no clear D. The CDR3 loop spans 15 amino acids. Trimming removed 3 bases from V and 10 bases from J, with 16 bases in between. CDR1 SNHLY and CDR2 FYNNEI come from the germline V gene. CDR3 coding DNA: TGTGCCAGCAGTGATTACGGCTGGGAGATGTCACCCCTCCACTTT. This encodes CASSDYGWEMSPLHF.

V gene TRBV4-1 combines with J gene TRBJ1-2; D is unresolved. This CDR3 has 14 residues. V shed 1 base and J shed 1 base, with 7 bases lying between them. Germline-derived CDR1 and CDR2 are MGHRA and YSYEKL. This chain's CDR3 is CASSQGDYNYGYTF. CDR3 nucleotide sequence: TGCGCCAGCAGCCAAGGCGACTATAACTATGGCTACACCTTC.

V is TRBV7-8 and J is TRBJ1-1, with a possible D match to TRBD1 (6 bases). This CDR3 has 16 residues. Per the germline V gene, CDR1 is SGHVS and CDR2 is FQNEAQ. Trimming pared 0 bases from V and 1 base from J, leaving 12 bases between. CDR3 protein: CASSLAGGTQNTEAFF. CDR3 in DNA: TGTGCCAGCAGCTTAGCGGGGGGGACACAGAACACTGAAGCTTTCTTT.

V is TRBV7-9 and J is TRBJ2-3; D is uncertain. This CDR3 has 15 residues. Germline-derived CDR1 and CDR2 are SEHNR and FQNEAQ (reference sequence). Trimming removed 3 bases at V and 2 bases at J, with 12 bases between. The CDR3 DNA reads TGTGCCAGCAGCTTGCCGGCAGGAGACACAGATACGCAGTATTTT. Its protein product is CASSLPAGDTDTQYF.

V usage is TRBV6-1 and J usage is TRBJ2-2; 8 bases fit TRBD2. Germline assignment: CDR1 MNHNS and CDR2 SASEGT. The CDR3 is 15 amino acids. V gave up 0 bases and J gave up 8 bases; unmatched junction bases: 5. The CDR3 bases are TGTGCCAGCAGTGAAGCAAGGACTAGCTCGGGGGAGCTGTTTTTT. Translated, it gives CASSEARTSSGELFF.

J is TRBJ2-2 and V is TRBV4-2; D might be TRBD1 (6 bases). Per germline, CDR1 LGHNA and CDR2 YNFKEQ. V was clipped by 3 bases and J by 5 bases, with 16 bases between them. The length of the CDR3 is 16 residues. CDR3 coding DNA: TGTGCCAGCAGCCAGAGGGGACAAGGTTGGACCGGGGAGCTGTTTTTT. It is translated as CASSQRGQGWTGELFF.

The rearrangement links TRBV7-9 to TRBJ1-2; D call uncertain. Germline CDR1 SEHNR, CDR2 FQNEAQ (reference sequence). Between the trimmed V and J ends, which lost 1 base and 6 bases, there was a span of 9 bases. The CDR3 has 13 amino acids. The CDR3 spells CASSLEQLDGYTF. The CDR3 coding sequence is TGTGCCAGCAGCTTAGAACAGTTGGATGGCTACACCTTC.

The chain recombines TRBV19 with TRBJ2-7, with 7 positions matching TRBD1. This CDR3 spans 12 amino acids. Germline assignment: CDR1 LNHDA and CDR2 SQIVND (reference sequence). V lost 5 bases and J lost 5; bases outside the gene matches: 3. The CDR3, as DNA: TGTGCCAGTAGTCGAGACAGGGACGAGCAGTACTTC. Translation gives CASSRDRDEQYF.

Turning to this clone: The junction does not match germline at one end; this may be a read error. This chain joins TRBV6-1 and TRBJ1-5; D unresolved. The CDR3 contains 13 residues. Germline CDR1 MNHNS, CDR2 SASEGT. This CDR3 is CASSEGYNQPQHF. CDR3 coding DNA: TGTGCCAGCAGTGAAGGGTATAATCAACCCCAGCATTTT.

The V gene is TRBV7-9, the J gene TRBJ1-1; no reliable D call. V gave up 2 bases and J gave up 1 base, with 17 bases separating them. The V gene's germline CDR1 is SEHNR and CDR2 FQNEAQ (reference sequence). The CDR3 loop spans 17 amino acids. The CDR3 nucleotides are TGTGCCAGCAGCTTATCTTACTCAGGTCGTGGGAACACTGAAGCTTTCTTT. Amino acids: CASSLSYSGRGNTEAFF. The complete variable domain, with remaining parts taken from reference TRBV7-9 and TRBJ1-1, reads DTGVSQNPRHKITKRGQNVTFRCDPISEHNRLYWYRQTLGQGPEFLTYFQNEAQLEKSRLLSDRFSAERPKGSFSTLEIQRTEQGDSAMYLCASSLSYSGRGNTEAFFGQGTRLTVV.

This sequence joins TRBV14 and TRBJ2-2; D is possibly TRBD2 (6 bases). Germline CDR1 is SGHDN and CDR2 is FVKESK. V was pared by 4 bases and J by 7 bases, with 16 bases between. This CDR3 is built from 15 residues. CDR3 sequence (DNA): TGTGCCAGCAGCCCACGGTTGGGGGGAATCGGGGAGCTGTTTTTT. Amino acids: CASSPRLGGIGELFF.

CDR3 nucleotides: TGTGCCAGCAGTTACGTGCAGGGCCTATCCTACGAGCAGTACTTC. Amino acid sequence: CASSYVQGLSYEQYF. This chain connects TRBV6-5 to TRBJ2-7, with a weak D call TRBD1 (5 bases). The CDR3 covers 15 residues. Deletions cut 2 bases from V and 1 base from J, with 12 bases between. Per germline, CDR1 MNHEY and CDR2 SVGAGI.

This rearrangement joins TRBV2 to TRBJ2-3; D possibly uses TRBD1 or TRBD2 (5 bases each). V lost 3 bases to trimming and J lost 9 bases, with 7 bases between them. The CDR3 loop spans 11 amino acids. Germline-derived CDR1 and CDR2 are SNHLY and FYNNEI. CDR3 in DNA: TGTGCCAGCAGTGAGGGGGAGACGCAGTATTTT. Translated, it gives CASSEGETQYF.

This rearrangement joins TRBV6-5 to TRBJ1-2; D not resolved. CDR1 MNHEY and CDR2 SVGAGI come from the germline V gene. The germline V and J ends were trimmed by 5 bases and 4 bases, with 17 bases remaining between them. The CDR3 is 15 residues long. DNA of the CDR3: TGTGCCAGCAGTCCTCCTTCGGACTTTCCCTATGGCTACACCTTC. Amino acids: CASSPPSDFPYGYTF.

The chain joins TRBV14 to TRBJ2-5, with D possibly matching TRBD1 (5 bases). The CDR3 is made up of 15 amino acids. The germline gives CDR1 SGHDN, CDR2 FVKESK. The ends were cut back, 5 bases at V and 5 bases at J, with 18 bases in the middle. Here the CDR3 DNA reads TGTGCCAGCAGCGCATTGACAGCGATGGTCGAGACCCAGTACTTC. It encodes CASSALTAMVETQYF.